This section outlines one T cell receptor (beta chain) sequence together with its context. Its antigen is still unknown. Base quality data are lacking; no much larger clone is found one base away. Receptors were amplified or captured by the immunoSEQ multiplex PCR assay. The multiplex PCR relied on a mix of 60 forward primers for TCR Vbeta segments and 13 reverse primers for TCR Jbeta segments. The CDR3 region of rearranged TCR beta genes was amplified from genomic DNA with a multiplex PCR assay. The amplified TCR beta libraries were sequenced on the Illumina HiSeq System as 87-base-pair reads. From the authors' description of their analysis: In a later analysis, roughly 80 million unique TCR beta chains were counted across the roughly 610 repertoires, and some 10 million of these chains were shared by at least two donors. Raw reads were error-corrected and collapsed into unique sequences with a nearest-neighbor algorithm that merged closely related sequences to remove PCR and sequencing errors. Alignment of CDR3 sequences to IMGT reference sequences was used to assign V, D and J gene segments. For a sequence to be retained, at least a six-nucleotide match to both a V gene segment and a J gene segment was required. A rearrangement was called productive if the CDR3 had no stop codons and remained in frame with V and J, and every other rearrangement was called non-productive. Following IMGT convention, CDR3 was defined as the stretch from the second conserved V-encoded cysteine to the conserved J-encoded phenylalanine. In an earlier analysis of roughly 610 of the donors, sequences lacking an unambiguous match to a single V gene segment were excluded. In an earlier analysis of a few hundred of the donors, V segments were called functional above 56.7% productive rearrangements and were called segregating when the between-donor standard deviation exceeded 5%. A statistical classification framework was developed to diagnose cytomegalovirus status using the catalog of TCR beta chain sequences. In a later analysis, V and J genes were assigned by comparing TCR nucleotide sequences against IMGT/GENE-DB human TR gene sequences. The TCRdist pipeline was used in a later analysis to assign CDR3 sequences and most-parsimonious VDJ recombination scenarios. In a later analysis, every TCR beta chain was defined by the combination of its CDR3 amino acid sequence and its V-gene family, and reads without a unique V-gene family were dropped. To address suspected cross-contamination and a sequencing artifact, a later analysis removed 592 highly shared, low-generation-probability nucleotide sequences. A later analysis calculated a clonal expansion index for each public chain from normalized within-repertoire ranks of inferred template counts. A later analysis computed generation probabilities with a VDJ recombination model fitted to out-of-frame rearrangements, and checked the results against IGoR. A later analysis scored TCR-TCR, TCR-HLA and TCR-CMV co-occurrence with hypergeometric tests, applying a repertoire-size bias correction to TCR pairs. In a later analysis, false discovery rates were estimated by permuting HLA or CMV assignments 20 times. In a later analysis, co-occurring TCRs were grouped using DBSCAN, and TCRdist sequence similarity was added for clustering within HLA-allele-positive subsets. Repertoires with fewer than 30,000 or more than 120,000 public chains were left out of co-occurrence clustering, as were about 5 repertoires with anomalous nucleotide sharing. This is the immuneACCESS table as TCRdb keeps it, with only in-frame sequences that have V and J called. A part of the clones is gone; compared with another copy, unresolved V genes explain less than half, and the rest is unexplained. V, J and clone size derive from that table, while D and trimming were established from the DNA sequence. This sample gives more than 95,000 clones in total; around 70% of them show up just once. 11% of the sample is held by the ten biggest clonotypes.

The sample comes from a study of cytomegalovirus exposure and HLA in healthy donors (TCRdb year 2017). Broadly, across the study: An earlier analysis of 587 of the donors reported approximately 290 Gb of sequence data and 100 million to 130 million unique TCR beta sequences from approximately 180 million T cells. An early release that covered some 630 HLA-typed donors contained around 300 gigabases of sequencing data and tens of millions of unique TCR sequences. The genetic ancestry cluster associated with self-reported Caucasian donors included about 81% of the 398 genotyped donors. The aim of the study was to test whether cataloging public T cell receptors could identify signatures of past pathogen exposure. The study profiled the T cell repertoires of under 850 subjects by immunosequencing and related them to cytomegalovirus serostatus. A separate validation cohort of approximately 120 different subjects was used in addition to the approximately 640-subject first cohort. To predict cytomegalovirus infection status, the study combined high-throughput TCR immunosequencing, statistical association of individual TCRs with disease status, and machine learning. A later analysis re-analyzed previously published TCR beta repertoires from 666 donors and added high-resolution HLA genotyping to study TCR occurrence patterns. Rather than drawing on any new phenotypic data, the later analysis identified candidate immune exposures from TCR beta sequences and the way those sequences occurred across donors. In an earlier analysis of about 590 of the donors, high-throughput TCR beta sequencing was used to judge whether each TCR beta V gene segment behaved as functional or pseudogenic. Donor age, sex, ethnicity and CMV serostatus were compiled alongside the repertoire data. Genome-wide SNP genotypes for about three fifths of the 666 donors were used in a later genetic analysis, which treated that subset as a discovery cohort. All discovery cohort repertoires had been generated on a single sequencing platform. HLA typing covered class I and class II loci at four-digit resolution. The number of typed donors differed by locus: about 629-630 for A, B, C, DRB1 and DQB1; 500 to 550 for DQA1; fewer than 610 for DPA1; and some 430 for DPB1. Several DR-DQ haplotypes were handled as single units for association and clustering because linkage in the cohort was strong. On average, approximately 250,000 unique TCR beta nucleotide sequences were sequenced per donor among a few hundred genotyped donors of the cohort, with roughly 18% of those sequences being non-productive.

The cohort consisted of hundreds of healthy bone marrow donors. At the time of sampling, every cohort member was nominally healthy, though immune exposures that went unrecorded were likely present. The donor tested CMV seropositive, placing the donor among the 290 or so seropositive members of the cohort. Every donor gave a peripheral blood sample, and the peripheral blood mononuclear cells from that sample were used for TCR beta sequencing. Genomic DNA extraction from the blood cell samples was performed with the Qiagen DNeasy Blood Extraction Kit. Relative to germline, V is 6 bases shorter and J is 0 bases shorter, with 15 bases between their ends. The CDR3 runs 16 residues from the cysteine to the phenylalanine. Kept here is only the CDR3 DNA, which spans 48 bases and is read in frame from base 1. Taken from the germline V gene, the CDR1 and CDR2 loops are MDHEN and SYDVKM. The study at large found these results: A further reported finding was that TCR beta sequences accurately predicted the HLA-A and HLA-B alleles for most subjects in the first cohort. A later analysis found that TCR association rates varied across HLA loci, with DRB1 alleles showing the most associated TCRs and HLA-C alleles the fewest. Several of the top co-occurrence clusters appeared to be linked to parvovirus B19, influenza, CMV and Epstein-Barr virus, according to a later analysis. A cluster of highly shared sequence variants was judged likely to be a technical artifact of the sequencing pipeline. Sequencing depth was assumed to be roughly uniform across donors in the presence/absence analyses, though that assumption may not hold. Specific HLA alleles were associated with 16,951 TCR beta sequences at a false discovery rate of 0.05 in a later analysis. In a later genetic analysis, a missense DCLRE1C variant was associated with V-gene and J-gene trimming of TCR beta chains, and the association was replicated in an independent cohort. CMV serostatus was the only immune exposure information available for the cohort. A later analysis found that HLA-associated TCR beta chains were more clonally expanded and had lower generation probabilities than equally common non-associated chains. Because HLA typing was unavailable for some donors at each locus, only the typed subset was used in association tests. A few of the identified cytomegalovirus-associated TCR beta chains were confirmed in vitro to be specific for cytomegalovirus antigens. Cytomegalovirus status was reported to be diagnosed by the classifier with high specificity and sensitivity in both the original and validation cohorts. A later analysis found that most CMV-associated TCR beta chains appeared HLA-restricted, with HLA associations seemingly driven largely by CMV exposure. About 15 rarely observed V segments, including chromosome 9 orphons, were excluded from the earlier analysis of a few hundred of the donors because counts were too low. Some IMGT-functional V segments, including TRBV6-2 and TRBV6-3, could not be told apart with the 87-base-pair reads, so those segments were excluded. This cohort had only TCR beta chains sequenced, and the lack of alpha or paired-chain data limited which features could be detected. Correlated functional status among segregating V segments might be attributable to linkage disequilibrium, but an unknown experimental factor could not be ruled out. In an earlier analysis of some 640 of the donors, most TCR beta V segments were observed in productive rearrangements about 87% or about 30% of the time, broadly matching IMGT annotations. A later genetic analysis reported fewer N-insertions in productive TCRs among donors in an Asian-associated ancestry cluster than the roughly 720-donor mean. When HLA alleles, especially DR and DQ, strongly co-occurred, TCR associations were difficult to assign to individual alleles. The study listed approximately 150 TCR beta chains as associated with cytomegalovirus. Most TCR sequences were observed very rarely across donors, whereas some public TCRs were present in many individuals. It was suggested by the authors that the approach could potentially be generalized to other disease states and immunological phenotypes.

Source material: PBMCs. The source is a woman in her forties or fifties in good health and CMV-seropositive. The chain was built from TRBV28 and TRBJ1-5; TRBD1 is a weak D gene call, 5 bases matching. The encoded CDR3 is CASSRETDYSNQPQHF. In nucleotides, the sequence is TGTGCCAGCAGCCGGGAGACAGACTATAGCAATCAGCCCCAGCATTTT.